The source of this T cell receptor beta chain is a study of cytomegalovirus exposure and HLA in healthy donors. PCR used 60 Vbeta primers and 13 Jbeta primers. The repertoire was sequenced with immunoSEQ multiplex PCR; TCRdb's copy has only in-frame clones and lacks some. The sample has about 140,000 clones, 60% to 85% seen once. This clone was recorded many times. Germline V gives CDR1 MNHNS, CDR2 SASEGT. The CDR3 runs 17 residues. The ends lost 0 bases at V and 1 base at J; junction bases unmatched: 7. Sequenced: PBMCs. The receptor's source is a man aged 18 to 29 in good health and CMV-seronegative. This chain uses TRBV6-1 with TRBJ1-1; 8 nucleotides match TRBD1. The CDR3 DNA sequence: TGTGCCAGCAGTGAAGCGAGAGCAGGGGGCGGGAACACTGAAGCTTTCTTT. Residues: CASSEARAGGGNTEAFF.